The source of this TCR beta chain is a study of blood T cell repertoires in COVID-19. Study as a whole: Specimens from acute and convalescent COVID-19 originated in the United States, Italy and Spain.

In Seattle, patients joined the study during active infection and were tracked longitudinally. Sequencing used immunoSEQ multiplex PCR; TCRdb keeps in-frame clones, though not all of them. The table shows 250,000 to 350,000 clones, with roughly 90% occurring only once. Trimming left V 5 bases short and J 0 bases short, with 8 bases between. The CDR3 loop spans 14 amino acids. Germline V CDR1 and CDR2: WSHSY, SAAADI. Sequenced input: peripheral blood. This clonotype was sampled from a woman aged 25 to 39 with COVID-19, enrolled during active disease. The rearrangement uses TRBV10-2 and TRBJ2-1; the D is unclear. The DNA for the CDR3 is TGCGCCAGCAGTCACCCGAGCTCCTACAATGAGCAGTTCTTC. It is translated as CASSHPSSYNEQFF.